This T cell receptor beta chain originates from a study of CD8+ T cells in alopecia areata. General observations from the study: Scalp clonality and expanded CD8+ clones among the top 100 were significantly decreased by tofacitinib. During tofacitinib treatment, many expanded lesional clones remained in scalp and blood. Affected lesional scalp, above all in alopecia totalis/universalis, was more clonal than normal scalp.

The germline CDR1 and CDR2 sequences are LGHNA and YSLEER. The CDR3 is 14 amino acids. V was shortened by 0 bases and J by 7 bases, with 12 bases between the two germline ends. Noted treatment: oral pan-JAK inhibitor, 5-10 mg twice daily. In alopecia areata patients, both lesional scalp punch biopsies and peripheral blood were collected. In each case, RNA was isolated and then reverse transcribed into cDNA as the sequencing template. Data came from immunoSEQ multiplex PCR; TCRdb stores just in-frame clones and leaves some out. The profile covers roughly 200,000 clones, with 45% to 75% appearing a single time and less than 4% taken by the ten largest. This clone was counted only a few times. The antigen remains undetermined.

V gene TRBV4-3 combines with J gene TRBJ2-5, with D possibly TRBD2 on 7 matching bases. The sample in question was CD4+ T cells sorted from blood, obtained at week 4, from a patient treated with tofacitinib. This clonotype originated in a human donor with alopecia areata. CDR3 coding DNA: TGCGCCAGCAGCCAAGAGGAAGGGGGGGCGACCCAGTACTTC. Protein product: CASSQEEGGATQYF.